A selection of T cell receptor beta chains follows, all from one sample in a study of shared clonotypes between healthy human individuals. Repertoires were generated with immunoSEQ multiplex PCR, while TCRdb's copy carries only in-frame clones and drops some. The sample has some 490,000 clones, approximately 81% seen once. Sequenced input: PBMCs. The receptors stem from a woman aged 40 to 49 in good health. Some clones in this sample may be carry-over from other donors' samples. CDR3s include the opening cysteine and the closing phenylalanine or tryptophan.

V gene: TRBV9; J gene: TRBJ2-5; CDR3 length: 16; CDR3 protein: CASSSEGGSPQETQYF
V gene: TRBV11-2; J gene: TRBJ2-7; CDR3 length: 15; CDR3 protein: CASRGLRGAYTEQYF
V gene: TRBV11-1; J gene: TRBJ2-5; CDR3 length: 15; CDR3 protein: CASSLDPGGEETQYF
V gene: TRBV9; J gene: TRBJ1-4; CDR3 length: 15; CDR3 protein: CASSVTPAFNEKLFF
V gene: TRBV2; J gene: TRBJ1-1; CDR3 length: 13; CDR3 protein: CASSEEGDTEAFF
V gene: TRBV5-8; J gene: TRBJ2-1; CDR3 length: 15; CDR3 protein: CASSLFTSGRNEQFF
V gene: TRBV7-9; J gene: TRBJ1-5; CDR3 length: 14; CDR3 protein: CATGDIYSNQPQHF
V gene: TRBV14; J gene: TRBJ2-3; CDR3 length: 15; CDR3 protein: CASSQGLANTDTQYF
V gene: TRBV6-6; J gene: TRBJ1-5; CDR3 length: 14; CDR3 protein: CASSYPKGNQPQHF
V gene: TRBV27; J gene: TRBJ2-4; CDR3 length: 14; CDR3 protein: CASSPPGGWVIQYF
V gene: TRBV27; J gene: TRBJ2-7; CDR3 length: 12; CDR3 protein: CASSFNSYEQYF
V gene: TRBV5-1; J gene: TRBJ2-3; CDR3 length: 16; CDR3 protein: CASTGPGRTNTDTQYF
V gene: TRBV18; J gene: TRBJ2-2; CDR3 length: 17; CDR3 protein: CASSPPGHGPNTGELFF
V gene: TRBV30; J gene: TRBJ2-7; CDR3 length: 20; CDR3 protein: CAWSATTLMGGKARAYEQYF
V gene: TRBV2; J gene: TRBJ2-7; CDR3 length: 17; CDR3 protein: CASRAISGTGGLYEQYF
V gene: TRBV6-6; J gene: TRBJ2-7; CDR3 length: 15; CDR3 protein: CASSSRGQGFYEQYF
V gene: TRBV19; J gene: TRBJ2-7; CDR3 length: 16; CDR3 protein: CASSIEGTSGNYEQYF
V gene: TRBV28; J gene: TRBJ1-1; CDR3 length: 11; CDR3 protein: CASLQNTEAFF
V gene: TRBV11-1; J gene: TRBJ2-7; CDR3 length: 13; CDR3 protein: CASGGRAISEQYF
V gene: TRBV18; J gene: TRBJ2-3; CDR3 length: 14; CDR3 protein: CASSPSGRRDTQYF
V gene: TRBV28; J gene: TRBJ2-7; CDR3 length: 13; CDR3 protein: CASTRGGTYEQYF
V gene: TRBV9; J gene: TRBJ2-7; CDR3 length: 13; CDR3 protein: CASSVSGTYEQYF
V gene: TRBV5-1; J gene: TRBJ2-3; CDR3 length: 17; CDR3 protein: CASSPSGPILRSDTQYF
V gene: TRBV28; J gene: TRBJ2-7; CDR3 length: 15; CDR3 protein: CASSPRTSGRYEQYF
V gene: TRBV5-6; J gene: TRBJ2-3; CDR3 length: 13; CDR3 protein: CASSLGGPDTQYF
V gene: TRBV6-5; J gene: TRBJ1-2; CDR3 length: 15; CDR3 protein: CASSYGQLLMEGYTF
V gene: TRBV6-6; J gene: TRBJ1-5; CDR3 length: 15; CDR3 protein: CASSYDRGMVQPQHF
V gene: TRBV5-1; J gene: TRBJ2-1; CDR3 length: 15; CDR3 protein: CASSYDVVGLLNKFF
V gene: TRBV9; J gene: TRBJ2-2; CDR3 length: 16; CDR3 protein: CASSGLSGGNTGELFF
V gene: TRBV7-2; J gene: TRBJ2-7; CDR3 length: 15; CDR3 protein: CASSWGLAGSYEQYF
V gene: TRBV7-9; J gene: TRBJ1-2; CDR3 length: 14; CDR3 protein: CASSNRQAPYGYTF
V gene: TRBV27; J gene: TRBJ1-1; CDR3 length: 14; CDR3 protein: CASSPGTADTEAFF
V gene: TRBV2; J gene: TRBJ2-2; CDR3 length: 12; CDR3 protein: CASTENTGELFF
V gene: TRBV6-1; J gene: TRBJ2-7; CDR3 length: 13; CDR3 protein: CASSWTGVDEQYF
V gene: TRBV7-3; J gene: TRBJ1-1; CDR3 length: 13; CDR3 protein: CASSSRTNTEAFF
V gene: TRBV4-2; J gene: TRBJ2-7; CDR3 length: 17; CDR3 protein: CASKKSGGRGKSYEQYF
V gene: TRBV5-4; J gene: TRBJ1-1; CDR3 length: 15; CDR3 protein: CASRPGQGPFSEAFF
V gene: TRBV7-3; J gene: TRBJ2-1; CDR3 length: 13; CDR3 protein: CASSPDRYNEQFF
V gene: TRBV19; J gene: TRBJ1-1; CDR3 length: 14; CDR3 protein: CASSVQRLNTEAFF
V gene: TRBV6-5; J gene: TRBJ2-7; CDR3 length: 15; CDR3 protein: CASSYRREGVYEQYF
V gene: TRBV7-2; J gene: TRBJ2-1; CDR3 length: 17; CDR3 protein: CASSLGLAGGPYNEQFF
V gene: TRBV7-3; J gene: TRBJ2-6; CDR3 length: 17; CDR3 protein: CASSLVGPRSGANVLTF
V gene: TRBV19; J gene: TRBJ2-3; CDR3 length: 15; CDR3 protein: CASSIYTASTDTQYF
V gene: TRBV18; J gene: TRBJ1-1; CDR3 length: 15; CDR3 protein: CASSPRTGTNTEAFF
V gene: TRBV4-2; J gene: TRBJ1-5; CDR3 length: 15; CDR3 protein: CASSLQNRSNQPQHF
V gene: TRBV29-1; J gene: TRBJ2-1; CDR3 length: 13; CDR3 protein: CSVAWSSYNEQFF
V gene: TRBV10-3; J gene: TRBJ2-7; CDR3 length: 16; CDR3 protein: CAISESGGQQGIGQYF
V gene: TRBV11-2; J gene: TRBJ2-1; CDR3 length: 15; CDR3 protein: CASTAGLSSYNEQFF
V gene: TRBV9; J gene: TRBJ2-5; CDR3 length: 13; CDR3 protein: CASSVGVEETQYF
V gene: TRBV25-1; J gene: TRBJ2-1; CDR3 length: 14; CDR3 protein: CASSEVGQGNEQFF
V gene: TRBV28; J gene: TRBJ2-2; CDR3 length: 14; CDR3 protein: CASSFASDTGELFF
V gene: TRBV4-3; J gene: TRBJ1-2; CDR3 length: 15; CDR3 protein: CASSPREGSNYGYTF
V gene: TRBV4-2; J gene: TRBJ2-7; CDR3 length: 15; CDR3 protein: CASSQEGGVPYEQYF
V gene: TRBV25-1; J gene: TRBJ1-1; CDR3 length: 13; CDR3 protein: CASRTQGATEAFF
V gene: TRBV28; J gene: TRBJ1-5; CDR3 length: 15; CDR3 protein: CASSFGGGSNQPQHF
V gene: TRBV27; J gene: TRBJ1-1; CDR3 length: 13; CDR3 protein: CASSSQGRGEAFF